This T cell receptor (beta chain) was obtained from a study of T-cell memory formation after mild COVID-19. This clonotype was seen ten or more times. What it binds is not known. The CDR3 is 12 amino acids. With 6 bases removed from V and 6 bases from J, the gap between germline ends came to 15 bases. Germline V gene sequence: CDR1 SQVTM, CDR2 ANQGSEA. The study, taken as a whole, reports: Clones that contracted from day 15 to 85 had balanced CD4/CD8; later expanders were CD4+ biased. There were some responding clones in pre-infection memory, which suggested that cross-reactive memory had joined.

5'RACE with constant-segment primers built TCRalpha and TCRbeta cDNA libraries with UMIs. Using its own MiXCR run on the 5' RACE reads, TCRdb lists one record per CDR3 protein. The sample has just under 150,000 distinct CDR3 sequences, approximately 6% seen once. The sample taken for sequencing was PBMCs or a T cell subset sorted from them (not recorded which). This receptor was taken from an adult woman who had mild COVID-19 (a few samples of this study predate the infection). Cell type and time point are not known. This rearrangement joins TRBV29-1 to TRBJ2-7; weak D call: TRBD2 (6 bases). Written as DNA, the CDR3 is TGCAGCGTCCTATCCCGGCGGGGCGAGCAGTACTTC. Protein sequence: CSVLSRRGEQYF.